The rows below give T cell receptor beta chains drawn from one sample of a study of blood T cell repertoires in COVID-19. The repertoire was sequenced with immunoSEQ multiplex PCR; TCRdb's copy has only in-frame clones and lacks some. The sample contains some 130,000 clones, approximately 85% of which appear only once. Material: peripheral blood. The source is a human donor in a cohort sampled during active COVID-19. Each CDR3 is given with its conserved first and last residue. The D gene is left open where the match is weak. Part of the rows lack a size; the others show once, few, many or a class for expanded clones.

j_call clone_size d_call v_call cdr3_nt cdr3_aa
TRBJ2-3 . . TRBV18 TGTGCCAGCTCACCACGCAGTTCCACAGATACGCAGTATTTT CASSPRSSTDTQYF
TRBJ2-7 . TRBD1 TRBV6-6 TGTGCCAGCACCACCGGACAGGTCTCCTACGAGCAGTACTTC CASTTGQVSYEQYF
TRBJ1-3 . . TRBV7-2 TGTGCCAGCAGCAGCAGGGCCCTAGGTGGAAACACCATATATTTT CASSSRALGGNTIYF
TRBJ1-2 . . TRBV19 TGTGCCAGTAGTCAGGGCGTCTATGGCTACACCTTC CASSQGVYGYTF
TRBJ2-4 . TRBD1 TRBV19 TGTGCCAGCCGCGGCGGGACAGGGGGCGTAGGAGCCAAAAACATTCAGTACTTC CASRGGTGGVGAKNIQYF
TRBJ2-2 . . TRBV11-2 TGTGCCAGCAGCCGCCGGGGGAACACCGGGGAGCTGTTTTTT CASSRRGNTGELFF
TRBJ1-6 . . TRBV27 TGTGCCAGCCGGGGGAATAACTATAATTCACCCCTCCACTTT CASRGNNYNSPLHF
TRBJ2-1 . TRBD2 TRBV9 TGTGCCAGCAGCTTTACGACTAGCGGGGGGGCAAGTGAGCAGTTCTTC CASSFTTSGGASEQFF
TRBJ2-7 . . TRBV11-1 TGTGCCAGCAGCCCCAGGGGCCACGAGCAGTACTTC CASSPRGHEQYF
TRBJ2-1 . TRBD2 TRBV7-2 TGTGCCAGCAGCGAACTAGCGGGGGGATACAATGAGCAGTTCTTC CASSELAGGYNEQFF
TRBJ2-7 once TRBD1 TRBV18 TGTGCCAGCTCACCGGGACAGCCTTACGAGCAGTACTTC CASSPGQPYEQYF
TRBJ1-5 . TRBD1 TRBV6-5 TGTGCCAGCTCTCCGGGACAGGGTTATCAGCCCCAGCATTTT CASSPGQGYQPQHF
TRBJ1-3 . . TRBV9 TGTGCCAGTGCCCAGCGCTCTGGAAACACCATATATTTT CASAQRSGNTIYF
TRBJ2-2 once TRBD2 TRBV6-5 TGTGCCAGCAGTTATTATGCACTAGCGTGGGGAGCTGTTTTT CASSYYALAWGAVF
TRBJ2-7 . . TRBV3-1/TRBV3-2 TGTGCCAGCAGCCAAGAGTCGGGAATCCCGTTCGGCGAGCAGTACTTC CASSQESGIPFGEQYF
TRBJ1-2 . TRBD1 TRBV9 TGTGCCAGCAGCTTAGGACAGGGTTCGTCATGGGGCTACACCTTC CASSLGQGSSWGYTF
TRBJ2-7 few TRBD2 TRBV3-1/TRBV3-2 TGTGCCAGCAAAAAGCGGGGGGACTCCTACGAGCAGTACTTC CASKKRGDSYEQYF
TRBJ2-5 once TRBD1 TRBV29-1 TGCAGCTCGGGACAGGGCCAAGAGACCCAGTACTTC CSSGQGQETQYF
TRBJ2-7 . . TRBV3-1/TRBV3-2 TGTGCCAGCAGCCAAGGGGACAACCCTACGAAGCAGTACTTC CASSQGDNPTKQYF
TRBJ1-5 . . TRBV6-1 TGTGCCAGCAGTGAACTCGGCCGCTGGGGGGGGAGCAATCAGCCCCAGCATTTT CASSELGRWGGSNQPQHF
TRBJ1-2 . . TRBV30 TGTGCCTGTGGGGGCAGGCCCCTGGGGGGCTACACCTTC CACGGRPLGGYTF
TRBJ1-4 . . TRBV27 TGTGCCAGCAGGGTGACAGGAGGTAATGAAAAACTGTTTTTT CASRVTGGNEKLFF
TRBJ1-1 once TRBD1 TRBV11-3 TGTGCCAGCAGCGCGCGGACAGGGAGAGCTTTCTTT CASSARTGRAFF
TRBJ2-3 . . TRBV11-2 TGTGCCAGCAGCTTAGGGGGGCGCACTGGTCCCACAGATACGCAGTATTTT CASSLGGRTGPTDTQYF
TRBJ2-7 . . TRBV6-5 TGTGCCAGCAGTTACTCGTGGCCAGGGAACGAGCAGTACTTC CASSYSWPGNEQYF
TRBJ2-1 . . TRBV5-8 TGTGCCAGCAGCCCGGACACTAATAATGAGCAGTTCTTC CASSPDTNNEQFF
TRBJ1-6 many . TRBV6-2/TRBV6-3 TGTGCCAGCAGCAGGAGGGGGGGAAATTATAATTCACCCCTCCACTTT CASSRRGGNYNSPLHF
TRBJ1-1 . TRBD1 TRBV5-1 TGCGCCAGCAGCACAGGGGGCGCGAACACTGAAGCTTTCTTT CASSTGGANTEAFF
TRBJ2-2 . TRBD1 TRBV5-1 TGCGCCAGCAGCATAGACAGGGGCGGCACCGGGGAGCTGTTTTTT CASSIDRGGTGELFF
TRBJ2-5 . . TRBV5-8 TGTGCCAGCAGCTTGATATGGGGAGACCAAGAGACCCAGTACTTC CASSLIWGDQETQYF
TRBJ2-5 . . TRBV7-9 TGTGCCAGCAGCCCGGCGGTACCCCGGACCCAGTACTTC CASSPAVPRTQYF
TRBJ2-1 . TRBD2 TRBV6-5 TGTGCCAGCCAGCTAGGGCGGGGGACCTACAATGAGCAGTTCTTC CASQLGRGTYNEQFF
TRBJ1-5 . . TRBV5-1 TGCGCCAGCAGCTTGGACAGTTACAATCAGCCCCAGCATTTT CASSLDSYNQPQHF
TRBJ1-1 . . TRBV19 TGTGCCAGTGCGAACAGGGTGAACACTGAAGCTTTCTTT CASANRVNTEAFF
TRBJ2-3 . . TRBV11-2 TGTGCCAGCAGCCAATCCCGGGGTCCACGGGAAAGAGATACGCAGTATTTT CASSQSRGPRERDTQYF
TRBJ2-7 . . TRBV7-8 TGTGCCAGCAGCCCCGGGCTAGCGAGACACTACGAGCAGTACTTC CASSPGLARHYEQYF
TRBJ1-5 many . TRBV11-3 TGTGCCAGCAGCTTAGGACAGGAACGTTGGCCCCAGCATTTT CASSLGQERWPQHF
TRBJ1-5 . . TRBV21-1 TGTGCCAGCAGCCAAAGGGGGGGGAGAGGGAATCAGCCCCAGCATTTT CASSQRGGRGNQPQHF
TRBJ1-4 . TRBD1 TRBV28 TGTGCCAGCAGTGTGGACAGGGTTGAAAAACTGTTTTTT CASSVDRVEKLFF
TRBJ1-1 . . TRBV2 TGTGCCAGCAGGGTATCCAGGGATTTGGCTGAAGCTTTCTTT CASRVSRDLAEAFF
TRBJ1-5 . . TRBV12-3/TRBV12-4 TGTGCCAGCAGTAAACAGGGTCGACAGCCCCAGCATTTT CASSKQGRQPQHF
TRBJ1-1 few . TRBV9 TGTGCCAGCAGGCAGGGTGAGGCGAACACTGAAGCTTTCTTT CASRQGEANTEAFF
TRBJ2-7 . TRBD1 TRBV6-5 TGTGCCAGCAGTTCGGACAGGGGGCAGCAGTACTTC CASSSDRGQQYF
TRBJ2-1 . . TRBV9 TGTGCCAGCAGCGTAGACAGCGGGTCCTACAATGAGCAGTTCTTC CASSVDSGSYNEQFF
TRBJ1-2 . . TRBV18 TGTGCCAGCTCACCCCGGGGGTACTATGGCTACACCTTC CASSPRGYYGYTF
TRBJ2-3 . TRBD2 TRBV5-1 TGCGCCAGCAGCTATGGACTAGCGGACACAGATACGCAGTATTTT CASSYGLADTDTQYF
TRBJ2-5 . . TRBV6-1 TGTGCCAGCAGTGAACCGGGGGTGATCCAAGAGACCCAGTACTTC CASSEPGVIQETQYF
TRBJ1-6 . TRBD1 TRBV6-6 TGTGCCAGCAGCTCCGGGACAGGTCGTTTGCCCCTCCACTTT CASSSGTGRLPLHF
TRBJ1-5 . . TRBV10-1 TGCGCCGGGTCCTCGGGCAGGGTAAGCAATCAGCCCCAGCATTTT CAGSSGRVSNQPQHF
TRBJ2-2 medium-sized . TRBV6-4 TGTGCCAGCGCTACAGGGTCCAACACCGGGGAGCTGTTTTTT CASATGSNTGELFF
TRBJ1-5 . . TRBV7-8 TGTGCCAGCAGCTCAAACAGGCCTGATCAGCCCCAGCATTTT CASSSNRPDQPQHF
TRBJ2-7 . . TRBV6-1 TGTGCCAGCAGTGAATCCATCTACGAGCAGTACTTC CASSESIYEQYF